These T cell receptor beta chains were read from a single sample in a study of CD8+CD57+ T cells in acquired aplastic anemia. One entry per CDR3 protein results from TCRdb running MiXCR on the reads. Among roughly 420,000 distinct CDR3 sequences listed, 55% to 70% were seen once. Input material: sorted CD4+, CD8+, or CD8+CD57+ T cells (not recorded which) from PBMCs. These receptors originate from a human donor in good health, serving as a control. CDR3s include the opening cysteine and the closing phenylalanine or tryptophan. The D gene is left open where the match is weak. Rows give clone size only sometimes, using once, few, many, or a class for an expanded clone.

cdr3_length	clone_size	v_call	d_call	j_call	cdr3_nt	cdr3_aa
14	.	TRBV11-3	.	TRBJ1-1	TGTGCCAGCAGCCGCGGGGGGGGGGGCACTGAAGCTTTCTTT	CASSRGGGGTEAFF
16	.	TRBV24-1	TRBD1	TRBJ1-1	TGTGCCACCAGTGATGACAGGGGAGGGGGAGATACGCAGTATTTTTTT	CATSDDRGGGDTQYFF
14	.	TRBV15	TRBD2	TRBJ2-7	TGTGCCACCAGCAGGACGGGACTAGCCTACGAGCAGTACTTC	CATSRTGLAYEQYF
15	many	TRBV6-6	.	TRBJ1-6	TGTGCCAGCAGAACCGAGGGGGTCAGTAATTCACCCCTCCACTTT	CASRTEGVSNSPLHF
14	once	TRBV29-1	.	TRBJ2-1	TGCAGCGCCCCGGCCCCACAGCGCTACAATGAGCAGTTCTTC	CSAPAPQRYNEQFF
16	once	TRBV15	.	TRBJ1-4	TGTGCCACCAGCAGAGATCCGGCAGGGCAAAGGGAAAAACTGTTTTTT	CATSRDPAGQREKLFF
14	.	TRBV7-3	.	TRBJ2-2	TGTGCCAGCAGCTTTGGCCTCGTCAGGGGAGCTTTCTTTTTT	CASSFGLVRGAFFF
16	.	TRBV6-5	.	TRBJ1-2	TGTGCCAGCGGTTACTCGAAAGGGGTAGCTAACTATGGCTACACTTTC	CASGYSKGVANYGYTF
11	.	TRBV5-1	TRBD1	TRBJ2-3	TGCGCCAGCAGCGGGGGACAGGGGGGGGATTTT	CASSGGQGGDF
14	.	TRBV9	.	TRBJ2-7	TGTGCCAGCAGCATCGGACTCCTCTCTTACTACCAGTACTTC	CASSIGLLSYYQYF
11	.	TRBV20-1	TRBD2	TRBJ2-5	TGCAGTGCTACCGGGAGGACCGGCCAGTACTTC	CSATGRTGQYF
18	.	TRBV7-3	TRBD2	TRBJ2-7	TGTGCCAGCAGCCGAAGGACTAGCGGGGGGGGGCCTCTGAGGGAGCAGTACTTC	CASSRRTSGGGPLREQYF
15	.	TRBV7-8	.	TRBJ1-4	TGTGCCAGCAGCTTGGGTGGGGGGCAGAATGAAAAACTGTTTTTT	CASSLGGGQNEKLFF
11	.	TRBV24-1	.	TRBJ2-1	TGTGCCACCAGTGACCTCAATGAGCAGTTCTTC	CATSDLNEQFF
17	many	TRBV6-2/TRBV6-3	.	TRBJ2-5	TGTGCCAGCAGTTACGGAGGGACTGGGAAATTACAAGAGACCCAGTACTTC	CASSYGGTGKLQETQYF
16	.	TRBV3-1	.	TRBJ2-5	TGTGCCAGCAGCCAAAACCCCCCCCCCAGGGAGAAGACCCAGTACTTC	CASSQNPPPREKTQYF
13	.	TRBV7-2	TRBD2	TRBJ2-7	TGTGCCAGCAGCTTCAGCGGGACGGGCGAGCAGTACTTC	CASSFSGTGEQYF
20	.	TRBV2	TRBD2	TRBJ2-7	TGTGCCAGCAGTGAAGCGCTCAAGCCAAGCACTAGCGGGGTCATCTACGAGCAGTACTTC	CASSEALKPSTSGVIYEQYF
12	many	TRBV9	.	TRBJ1-2	TGTGCCAGCAACATACGAGAGTATGGCTACACCTTC	CASNIREYGYTF
16	many	TRBV15	.	TRBJ2-6	TGTGCCACCAGCAGAGTGGGGGCTCAAGGGGCCAACGTCCTGACTTTC	CATSRVGAQGANVLTF
11	.	TRBV20-1	.	TRBJ1-2	TGCAGTGTCCAGAGGGGAAGGGGCTTAGCCTTC	CSVQRGRGLAF
16	.	TRBV9	.	TRBJ2-5	TGTGCCAGCAGCGTAGTTGACCGGGGTCACCAAGAGACCCAGTACTTC	CASSVVDRGHQETQYF
14	.	TRBV10-1	.	TRBJ2-7	TGCGCCAGCAGTGATCAGGGAGGTTCCTACCTGCAGTACTTC	CASSDQGGSYLQYF
17	many	TRBV5-8	.	TRBJ2-3	TGTGCCAGCAGCGCACTCCTAGACCCATCCGCCGGAGATACGCAGTATTTT	CASSALLDPSAGDTQYF
15	.	TRBV7-2	TRBD2	TRBJ2-7	TGTGCCAGCAGCTCCCAGGGAGGGGAGCAGCGCCAGCATTACTTC	CASSSQGGEQRQHYF
15	once	TRBV7-8	.	TRBJ2-3	TGTGCCAGCAGCGAAACGAGACCAGCAACAGATACGCAGTATTTT	CASSETRPATDTQYF
14	.	TRBV7-4	.	TRBJ2-7	TGTGCCAGCAGCCCGGGGTTACCAATGCAACACCTGCGGTTC	CASSPGLPMQHLRF
12	.	TRBV2	.	TRBJ2-7	TGTGCCCCCACCCCGCCCTCCTACGAGGAGTACTTC	CAPTPPSYEEYF
13	.	TRBV6-5	TRBD1	TRBJ2-7	TGTGCCAGCAGGAGAGACAGGGAACACGAGCAGTACTTC	CASRRDREHEQYF
13	.	TRBV10-3	.	TRBJ2-7	TGTGCCATCAGTGAGGTCGGGACTCGCGAGCAGTACTTC	CAISEVGTREQYF
12	many	TRBV9	.	TRBJ2-1	TGTGCCAGCACGGACGGGGGATTCGAGCAGTTCTTC	CASTDGGFEQFF
14	.	TRBV20-1	.	TRBJ1-2	TGCAGTGCTACCGACAGCGGGGAAAACTATGGCTACACCTTC	CSATDSGENYGYTF
14	.	TRBV9	.	TRBJ2-7	TGTGCCACCAGCATAGGCGGGACAGCCCCCGGGCGTTACTTC	CATSIGGTAPGRYF
14	.	TRBV7-2	.	TRBJ1-2	TGCGCCAGCAGTCCGGGACCGAATAATTCACGCCTCCACTTC	CASSPGPNNSRLHF
12	few	TRBV29-1	TRBD1	TRBJ1-2	TGCAGCGCGGGACAGTCAAACTATGGCTACACCTTC	CSAGQSNYGYTF
13	.	TRBV4-1	TRBD1	TRBJ1-2	TGCGCCAGCAGCCAGGGACAGGTGTATGGCTACACCTTC	CASSQGQVYGYTF
12	.	TRBV10-3	.	TRBJ1-1	TGTGCCATCAGTGAGCTCGAATATGAAGCTTTCTTT	CAISELEYEAFF
14	.	TRBV6-2/TRBV6-3	.	TRBJ1-6	TGTGCCAGCAGGGGGGGGTCAGGGGATCCACCCCTCCACTTT	CASRGGSGDPPLHF
19	.	TRBV24-1	TRBD1	TRBJ1-2	TGTGCCACCAGTGATTTGGCAACGCGGGACAGGGACAATAGCTATGGCTACACCTTC	CATSDLATRDRDNSYGYTF
14	.	TRBV7-9	.	TRBJ1-3	TGTGCCAGGGGTCGGGCCAGGTGCTTAAACACTATATTTTTT	CARGRARCLNTIFF
13	many	TRBV19	.	TRBJ1-5	TGTGCCAGTAGTACCAGGCAGAATCAGCCCCAGCATTTT	CASSTRQNQPQHF
16	.	TRBV7-2	.	TRBJ1-3	TGTGCCAGTAGCTCTTCCGGTCCGAGGGCTGGAAACACCATATATTTT	CASSSSGPRAGNTIYF
14	many	TRBV20-1	.	TRBJ2-6	TGCAGTGCCACCCCAGGAGGTGGGGCCAACGTCCTGACTTTC	CSATPGGGANVLTF
13	.	TRBV20-1	.	TRBJ2-6	TGCATTCCCAAGGACAGTGAAGCCAACGTCCTGACTTTC	CIPKDSEANVLTF
13	.	TRBV29-1	.	TRBJ2-7	TGCAGCGTTGAAGTACAGTTTCCTTACGAGCAGTACTTC	CSVEVQFPYEQYF
16	many	TRBV7-2	.	TRBJ1-2	TGTGCCAGCAGCTTATTGGGTATGGGGGTCGTCTATGGCTACACCTTC	CASSLLGMGVVYGYTF
13	.	TRBV5-6	TRBD1	TRBJ1-4	TGTGCCAGCAGCGCGGGACAGGGGTTGAAACTGTTTTTT	CASSAGQGLKLFF
17	.	TRBV7-6	TRBD1	TRBJ1-5	TGTGCCAGCAGCGCTAGGGACAGGGGAAGGAGCAATCGGCCCCAGCATTTT	CASSARDRGRSNRPQHF
14	few	TRBV27	.	TRBJ1-2	TGTGCCAGCAGTCCTAGTGGACAGTTCTATGGCTACACCTTC	CASSPSGQFYGYTF
12	few	TRBV20-1	.	TRBJ2-7	TGCAGTGCTCCCCTATGGTCAGACGAGCAGTACTTC	CSAPLWSDEQYF